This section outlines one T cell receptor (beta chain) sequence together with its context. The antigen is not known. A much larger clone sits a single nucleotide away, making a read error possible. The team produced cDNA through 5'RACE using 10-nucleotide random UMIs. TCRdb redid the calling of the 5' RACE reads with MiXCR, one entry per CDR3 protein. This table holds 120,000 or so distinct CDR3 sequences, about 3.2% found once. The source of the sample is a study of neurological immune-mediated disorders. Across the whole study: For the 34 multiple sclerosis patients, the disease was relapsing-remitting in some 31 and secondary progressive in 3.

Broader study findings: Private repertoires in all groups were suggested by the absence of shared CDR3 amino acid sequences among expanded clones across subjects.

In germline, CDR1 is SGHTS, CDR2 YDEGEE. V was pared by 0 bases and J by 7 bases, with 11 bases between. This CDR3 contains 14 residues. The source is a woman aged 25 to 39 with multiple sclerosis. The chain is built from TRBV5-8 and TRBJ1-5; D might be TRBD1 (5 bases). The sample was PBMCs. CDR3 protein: CASSLGTWGQPQHF. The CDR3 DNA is TGTGCCAGCAGCTTGGGGACATGGGGCCAGCCCCAGCATTTT.